Sequencing of this TCR beta chain was carried out in a study of PD-L1 blockade in urothelial cancer. Study details: Peripheral blood specimens exhibited a median yield of roughly 140,000 T cells.

Method: immunoSEQ multiplex PCR; TCRdb's copy keeps in-frame clones and lacks some. The data show under 30,000 clones, with about 87% seen just once and roughly 3.1% held by the top ten. For each patient, 1 to 8 samples were obtained, pretreatment and on-treatment. In its sample, this clone was seen a few times. This CDR3 spans 13 amino acids. Germline V gene data show CDR1 as GTSNPN and CDR2 as SVGIG (reference sequence). The trim removed 0 bases at V and 12 bases at J, leaving 6 bases unmatched. The clonotype was recovered from a man aged 50 to 60 with urothelial cancer. Sequencing used PBMCs, obtained around atezolizumab (anti-PD-L1) treatment. V gene TRBV30 combines with J gene TRBJ2-1; 9 bases map to TRBD2. The CDR3 bases are TGTGCCTGGAGTGTGATCAGCGGGAGGCTGCAGTTCTTC. It translates to CAWSVISGRLQFF.